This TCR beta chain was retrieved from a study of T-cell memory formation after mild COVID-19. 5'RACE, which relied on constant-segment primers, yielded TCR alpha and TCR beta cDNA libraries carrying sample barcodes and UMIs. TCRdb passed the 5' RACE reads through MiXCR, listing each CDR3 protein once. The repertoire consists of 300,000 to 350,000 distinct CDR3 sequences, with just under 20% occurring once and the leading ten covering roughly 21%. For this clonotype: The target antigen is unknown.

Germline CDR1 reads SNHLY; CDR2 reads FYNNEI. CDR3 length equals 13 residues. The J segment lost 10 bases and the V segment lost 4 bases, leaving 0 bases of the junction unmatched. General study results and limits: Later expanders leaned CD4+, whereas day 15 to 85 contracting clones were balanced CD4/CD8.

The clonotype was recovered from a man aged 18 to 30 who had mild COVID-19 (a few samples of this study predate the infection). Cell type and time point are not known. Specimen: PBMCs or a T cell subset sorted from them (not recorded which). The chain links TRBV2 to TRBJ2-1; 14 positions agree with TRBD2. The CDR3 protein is CASSGTSGGEQFF. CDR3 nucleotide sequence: TGTGCCAGCAGTGGGACTAGCGGGGGGGAGCAGTTCTTC.